These 5 T cell receptor beta chains originate from one sample sequenced in a study of shared clonotypes between healthy human individuals. Profiling relied on immunoSEQ multiplex PCR, and the TCRdb table lists in-frame clones only, not all of them. The sample lists around 510,000 clones; about 96% were seen once. Sequencing input: naive CD4+ T cells sorted from blood. Subset reported: CD45RA+ positively selected. These receptors all stem from a woman under 40 in good health.

Of note for this clone: The sample holds other DNA sequences that translate to the same CDR3. This chain joins TRBV6-1 and TRBJ1-1; no clear D. Trimming removed 4 bases from V and 1 base from J, with 7 bases in between. CDR3 length equals 13 residues. The germline CDR1 and CDR2 sequences are MNHNS and SASEGT. CDR3 amino acids: CASSVTRNTEAFF. The CDR3 DNA reads as TGTGCCAGCAGTGTTACAAGGAACACTGAAGCTTTCTTT.

In this sample, this clone turned up once. The chain joins TRBV7-3 to TRBJ2-6; no clear D gene. The CDR3 has 19 residues. Germline V gives CDR1 SGHTA, CDR2 FQGTGA. V dropped 6 bases and J dropped 0 bases, with 21 bases sitting between them. The CDR3 DNA reads as TGTGCCAGCAGTCCCGCTGGGTTTGTCGGAAGCTCTGGGGCCAACGTCCTGACTTTC. Translated: CASSPAGFVGSSGANVLTF.

The V and J genes are TRBV27 and TRBJ2-1; the D is unclear. CDR1 and CDR2 from the germline V gene are MNHEY and SMNVEV (reference sequence). The CDR3 runs to 16 residues. Trimming shortened V by 2 bases and J by 2 bases, and 13 bases separated the two germline ends. In DNA form, the CDR3 reads TGTGCCAGCAGTTTAGGTTTGATAGGAGCCTACAATGAGCAGTTCTTC. This translates into CASSLGLIGAYNEQFF.

This chain joins TRBV5-1 and TRBJ2-1; 8 nucleotides line up with TRBD2. This CDR3 is 18 amino acids long. V was pared by 2 bases and J by 0 bases, with 10 bases of the junction left unmatched. Germline lookup yields CDR1 SGHRS and CDR2 YFSETQ. The chain's CDR3 is CASSFPRQLADSYNEQFF. CDR3 nucleotide sequence: TGCGCCAGCAGCTTCCCCCGTCAACTAGCGGACTCCTACAATGAGCAGTTCTTC.

The count of this clone is one. The chain has TRBV5-1 and TRBJ1-3; D is undetermined. V was shortened by 1 base and J by 3 bases, with 14 bases between the two germline ends. This CDR3 region has 16 residues. Germline V gene data show CDR1 as SGHRS and CDR2 as YFSETQ. The CDR3 reads CASSLIGGRDGNTIYF. The CDR3 DNA reads TGCGCCAGCAGCTTGATAGGCGGAAGGGATGGAAACACCATATATTTT.